This record concerns one TCR beta chain sequence. Using immunoSEQ multiplex PCR, the repertoire was profiled, and TCRdb retains in-frame clones only, with some absent. The sample has almost 35,000 clones, roughly 93% seen once. This record belongs to a study of T cell changes during pregnancy in multiple sclerosis. This specimen was peripheral blood, taken in the second trimester of pregnancy. The origin of this receptor is a female donor in good health, enrolled as a control in a pregnancy study.

The CDR3 loop is CASSVGNGPGYEQYF. DNA for the CDR3: TGTGCCAGCAGCGTAGGGAACGGGCCGGGGTACGAGCAGTACTTC. The chain has TRBV9 and TRBJ2-7; D might be TRBD2 (5 bases). The V gene lost 0 bases and the J gene lost 4 bases, with 14 bases spanning the gap. The V gene's germline CDR1 is SGDLS and CDR2 YYNGEE. The CDR3 spans 15 residues.